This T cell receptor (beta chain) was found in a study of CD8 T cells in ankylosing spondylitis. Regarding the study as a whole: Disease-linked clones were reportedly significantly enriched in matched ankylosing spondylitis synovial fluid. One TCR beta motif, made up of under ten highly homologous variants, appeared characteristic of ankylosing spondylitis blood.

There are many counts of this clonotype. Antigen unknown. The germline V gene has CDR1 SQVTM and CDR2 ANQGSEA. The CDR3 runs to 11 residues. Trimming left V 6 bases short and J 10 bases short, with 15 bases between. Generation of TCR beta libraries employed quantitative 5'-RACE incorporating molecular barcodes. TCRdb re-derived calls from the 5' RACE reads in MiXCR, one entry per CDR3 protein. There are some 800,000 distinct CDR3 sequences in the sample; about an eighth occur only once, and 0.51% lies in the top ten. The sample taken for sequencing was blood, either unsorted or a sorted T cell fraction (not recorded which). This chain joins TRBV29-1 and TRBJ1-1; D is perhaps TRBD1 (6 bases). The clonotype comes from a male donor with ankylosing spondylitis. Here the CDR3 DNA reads TGCAGCGTCGCTACAGGGACGGGAGCTTTCTTT. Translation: CSVATGTGAFF.